These 8 T cell receptor beta chains came from one sample sequenced in a study of radiation and T cells in renal cell carcinoma. Measured with immunoSEQ multiplex PCR; TCRdb has only the in-frame clones, and not every one. The table has 100,000 to 150,000 clones, about four fifths seen once; the top ten hold roughly 6%. As for time point: blood 2 weeks post-SBRT. As for treatment: 15 Gy SBRT to primary tumor, nephrectomy 4 weeks later. The sequencing used blood, collected from a patient whose treatment included radiotherapy and nephrectomy. The source is a man aged 45-65 years with renal cell carcinoma.

The chain links TRBV6-1 to TRBJ1-2; no reliable D call. CDR3 size: 13 residues. Per the germline V gene, CDR1 is MNHNS and CDR2 is SASEGT. Trimming left V 3 bases short and J 7 bases short, with 12 bases between. The CDR3 loop is CASSDMGMRGYTF. CDR3 nucleotide sequence: TGTGCCAGCAGTGACATGGGAATGCGTGGCTACACCTTC.

The chain joins TRBV9 to TRBJ2-7; 8 bases are shared with TRBD1. The germline CDR1 and CDR2 sequences are SGDLS and YYNGEE. This CDR3 region has 14 residues. V was clipped by 2 bases and J by 6 bases; unmatched bases: 7. The CDR3 sequence: CASSVDRDLGEQYF. In nucleotides, the CDR3 is TGTGCCAGCAGCGTGGACAGGGATTTGGGCGAGCAGTACTTC.

Only one count was recorded for this clone. The gene calls are TRBV7-9 and TRBJ1-6, with unresolved D. This CDR3 spans 15 amino acids. V lost 1 base, J lost 0 bases, and 4 bases lay in between. CDR1 and CDR2 from the germline V gene are SEHNR and FQNEAQ (reference sequence). CDR3 sequence (DNA): TGTGCCAGCAGCTTAGATGGCTCCTATAATTCACCCCTCCACTTT. As protein: CASSLDGSYNSPLHF. The full variable domain, in which reference TRBV7-9 and TRBJ1-6 provide the parts outside the CDR3, is DTGVSQNPRHKITKRGQNVTFRCDPISEHNRLYWYRQTLGQGPEFLTYFQNEAQLEKSRLLSDRFSAERPKGSFSTLEIQRTEQGDSAMYLCASSLDGSYNSPLHFGNGTRLTVT.

The CDR3 DNA sequence: TGCGCCAGCAGCCGGACAGGGCTCTATGGCTACACCTTC. This encodes CASSRTGLYGYTF. The chain carries TRBV4-3 and TRBJ1-2; 8 nucleotides agree with TRBD1. V gave up 4 bases and J gave up 4 bases; unmatched junction bases: 2. CDR1 LGHNA and CDR2 YSLEER come from the germline V gene. The CDR3 has 13 amino acids.

This chain's CDR3 is CASRTTGGAYNEQFF. In nucleotides, the CDR3 is TGTGCCAGCAGGACCACGGGCGGAGCATACAATGAGCAGTTCTTC. This sequence joins TRBV6-5 and TRBJ2-1; D call uncertain. Germline V gene sequence: CDR1 MNHEY, CDR2 SVGAGI. Trimming removed 6 bases at V and 4 bases at J, with 16 bases between. CDR3 length: 15 residues.

This chain joins TRBV7-2 and TRBJ2-7; weak D call: TRBD2 (6 bases). V was clipped by 4 bases and J by 1 base, with 17 bases between them. The CDR3 spans 16 residues. Germline lookup yields CDR1 SGHTA and CDR2 FQGNSA. CDR3 bases: TGTGCCAGCAGCTCGGAAAACCCGGGGGTATCCTACGAGCAGTACTTC. This translates into CASSSENPGVSYEQYF.

The rearrangement joins TRBV2 to TRBJ2-6; TRBD1 matches at 8 bases. This CDR3 is 16 amino acids long. Germline V CDR1 and CDR2: SNHLY, FYNNEI. The V segment lost 8 bases and the J segment 1 base; nucleotides outside the gene matches: 7. CDR3 region: CASHRGIRSGANVLTF. The CDR3 DNA reads TGTGCCAGCCACAGGGGGATTCGGTCTGGGGCCAACGTCCTGACTTTC.

This chain links TRBV9 with TRBJ2-1; D gene uncertain. From germline, CDR1 is SGDLS and CDR2 YYNGEE. This CDR3 has 12 residues. V was trimmed by 0 bases and J by 10 bases, leaving 8 bases between them. CDR3 amino acids: CASSVEFGEQFF. The CDR3 DNA reads as TGTGCCAGCAGCGTAGAATTTGGAGAGCAGTTCTTC.